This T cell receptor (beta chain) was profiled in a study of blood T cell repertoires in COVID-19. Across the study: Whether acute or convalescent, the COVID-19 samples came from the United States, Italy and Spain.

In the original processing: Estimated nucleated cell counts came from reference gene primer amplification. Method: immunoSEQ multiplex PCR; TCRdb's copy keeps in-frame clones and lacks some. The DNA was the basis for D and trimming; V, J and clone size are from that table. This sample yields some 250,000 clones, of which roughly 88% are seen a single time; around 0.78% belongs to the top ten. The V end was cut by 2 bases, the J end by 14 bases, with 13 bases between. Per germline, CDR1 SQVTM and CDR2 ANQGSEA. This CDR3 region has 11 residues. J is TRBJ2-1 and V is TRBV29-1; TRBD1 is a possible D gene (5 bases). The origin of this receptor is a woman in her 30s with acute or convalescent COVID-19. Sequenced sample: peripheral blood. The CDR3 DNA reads TGCAGCGTTGAATTGGGGCAGGGAAAGTTCTTC. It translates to CSVELGQGKFF.